This T cell receptor beta chain was recorded in a study of cytomegalovirus exposure and HLA in healthy donors. Findings and caveats of the study: Presence/absence results assume similar sequencing depth per donor, which may not hold.

A word on this clone: Its target is not known.

Trimming cost V 4 bases and J 4 bases; bases outside gene matches: 5. This CDR3 region has 15 residues. The germline V gene encodes CDR1 PRHDT and CDR2 FYEKMQ (reference sequence). The PCR had 60 Vbeta and 13 Jbeta primers. Assay: immunoSEQ multiplex PCR; the TCRdb copy retains only in-frame clones and omits some. The sample carries about 130,000 clones, 83% recorded once. J is TRBJ2-2 and V is TRBV13; 8 nucleotides match TRBD1. Input material: PBMCs. The sequence was collected from a girl aged 2 to 10 in good health and CMV-seronegative. The CDR3 coding sequence is TGTGCCAGCAGCTGGGGGACAGGCCGCACCGGGGAGCTGTTTTTT. As protein: CASSWGTGRTGELFF.